This T cell receptor (beta chain) was obtained from a study of T cell repertoires in cytomegalovirus infection. General study findings and limits: Adding up the frequency of public TCR beta families identified people who carried CMV plus the relevant HLA.

TCRdb itself ran the reads through MiXCR, one entry per CDR3 protein. The sample holds more than 400,000 distinct CDR3 sequences, roughly 29% seen once. The germline gives CDR1 SGHVS, CDR2 FQNEAQ. This CDR3 region has 15 residues. Trimming took off 1 base at V and 0 bases at J, with 7 bases between the two ends. This clonotype was seen at least ten times. The antigen is undetermined. The sequence was obtained from a human donor in good health (CMV status not recorded). Some clones in this sample may be carry-over from other donors' samples. The sequenced material came from PBMCs. The chain links TRBV7-8 to TRBJ1-3, with D possibly being TRBD1 (5 bases). The CDR3 loop reads CASSLERGSGNTIYF. For the CDR3, the DNA is TGTGCCAGCAGCTTAGAAAGGGGCTCTGGAAACACCATATATTTT.